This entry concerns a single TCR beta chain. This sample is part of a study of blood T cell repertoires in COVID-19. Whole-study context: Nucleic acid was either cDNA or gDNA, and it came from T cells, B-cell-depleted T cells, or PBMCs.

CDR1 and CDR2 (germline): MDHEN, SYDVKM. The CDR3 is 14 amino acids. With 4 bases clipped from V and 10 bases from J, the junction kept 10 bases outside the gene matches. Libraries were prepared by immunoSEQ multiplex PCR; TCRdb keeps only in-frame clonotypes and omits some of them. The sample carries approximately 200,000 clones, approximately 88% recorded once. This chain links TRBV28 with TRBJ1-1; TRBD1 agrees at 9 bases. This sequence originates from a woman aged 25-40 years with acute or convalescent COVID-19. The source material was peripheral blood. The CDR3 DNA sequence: TGTGCCAGCAGTTCCGGGGGGGTGGACAGGGGAGCTTTCTTT. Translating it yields CASSSGGVDRGAFF.